Here is one TCR beta chain with its context. This sample is part of a study of CD8 T cells in Susac syndrome. For the study at large: Clinically active disease was present in six of the sequenced Susac syndrome patients. Under ten of these patients were in remission. When their blood was taken, patients with Susac syndrome were therapy-naive, taking corticosteroids, or taking intravenous immunoglobulin alone.

V lost 6 bases and J 1 base, leaving 12 bases between the germline ends. CDR3 size: 14 residues. Germline CDR1 reads MNHNS; CDR2 reads SASEGT. RNA was extracted with the RNeasy kit, and a quantity of roughly 0.5 to 1 ug was reverse transcribed using random hexamers. TCRdb reprocessed the immunoSEQ multiplex PCR reads via MiXCR and lists one record per CDR3 protein. The sample contains some 200,000 distinct CDR3 sequences, approximately 95% of which appear only once. Sequenced material: CD4+ T cells from PBMCs. The chain couples TRBV6-1 to TRBJ1-1; D may be TRBD1 (5 bases). This clonotype originated in a human donor with Susac syndrome. The CDR3 region is CASRGPTANTEAFF. CDR3 coding DNA: TGTGCCAGCAGAGGCCCGACAGCGAACACTGAAGCTTTCTTT.